This T cell receptor beta chain came from a study of T cells in localized non-small cell lung cancer. Libraries were prepared by immunoSEQ multiplex PCR; TCRdb keeps only in-frame clonotypes and omits some of them. This table has about 24,000 clones, 90% appearing once. As to this clone: Its specificity is unknown.

Trimming took off 4 bases at V and 6 bases at J, with 10 bases between the two ends. The CDR3 covers 12 residues. The germline V gene encodes CDR1 SGHKS and CDR2 YYEKEE (reference sequence). Study results and limitations: Median around 54 top-100 tumor clones were shared with paired adjacent lung. Heterogeneity within the tumor remains possible, as just one region underwent sequencing.

This sequence joins TRBV5-5 and TRBJ1-2; no firm D call. Sequenced material: peripheral blood, taken before any cancer treatment. The receptor was derived from a woman aged 35-75 years with stage I lung adenocarcinoma. CDR3 sequence: CASSREGNGYTF. As DNA, the CDR3 is TGTGCCAGCAGCCGAGAGGGTAATGGCTACACCTTC.